A single sample gave rise to the 17 T cell receptor beta chains below, sequenced in a study of OX40 agonist ivuxolimab in advanced cancers. The data were produced by immunoSEQ multiplex PCR, yet TCRdb's version contains in-frame clones alone and is incomplete. The repertoire holds fewer than 85,000 clones, with roughly 90% as singletons. This sample comprised CD4+ or CD8+ T cells sorted from blood, obtained in a trial of the OX40 agonist ivuxolimab. Receptors were obtained from an adult with an advanced solid tumor such as melanoma, head and neck, liver or kidney cancer.

V gene TRBV11-2 combines with J gene TRBJ2-7, with 11 bases that match TRBD2. Germline V gene data show CDR1 as SGHAT and CDR2 as FQNNGV. Germline trimming cut 5 bases from V and 2 bases from J; bases unmatched to any gene: 8. The CDR3 extends over 16 amino acids. CDR3 nucleotides: TGTGCCAGCAGCCCGGGACTAGCGGCCTCTGCCTACGAGCAGTACTTC. Its protein product is CASSPGLAASAYEQYF.

The V gene is TRBV18, the J gene TRBJ1-2; D is undetermined. Germline CDR1 reads KGHSH; CDR2 reads LQKENI. The CDR3 sequence is 15 residues long. Trimming pared 3 bases from V and 2 bases from J, leaving 13 bases between. CDR3 coding DNA: TGTGCCAGCTCACCCGGCGGCAGCCCAAACTATGGCTACACCTTC. Encoded protein: CASSPGGSPNYGYTF. Full variable domain (outside the CDR3, taken from reference TRBV18 and TRBJ1-2): NAGVMQNPRHLVRRRGQEARLRCSPMKGHSHVYWYRQLPEEGLKFMVYLQKENIIDESGMPKERFSAEFPKEGPSILRIQQVVRGDSAAYFCASSPGGSPNYGYTFGSGTRLTVV.

This sequence joins TRBV4-1 and TRBJ1-2; weak D call: TRBD1 (5 bases). The germline gives CDR1 MGHRA, CDR2 YSYEKL. The CDR3 runs to 17 residues. Trimming took off 7 bases at V and 8 bases at J, with 29 bases between the two ends. CDR3 in amino acids: CASTQSLSAGTQVGYTF. CDR3 nucleotide sequence: TGCGCCAGCACCCAGTCTCTCTCCGCCGGGACCCAGGTGGGCTACACCTTC.

The chain carries TRBV19 and TRBJ2-3; 11 bases map to TRBD2. The germline V gene encodes CDR1 LNHDA and CDR2 SQIVND (reference sequence). The CDR3 length is 15 residues. V lost 9 bases, J lost 3 bases, and 8 bases stayed unmatched. The CDR3 reads CASSRTSGWTDTQYF. The CDR3, as DNA: TGTGCCAGCAGCCGGACTAGCGGGTGGACAGATACGCAGTATTTT. The whole variable domain, remainder taken from reference TRBV19 and TRBJ2-3, is DGGITQSPKYLFRKEGQNVTLSCEQNLNHDAMYWYRQDPGQGLRLIYYSQIVNDFQKGDIAEGYSVSREKKESFPLTVTSAQKNPTAFYLCASSRTSGWTDTQYFGPGTRLTVL.

The chain recombines TRBV5-6 with TRBJ2-5, with D possibly matching TRBD2 (6 bases). The V and J ends lost 2 bases and 5 bases respectively, with 13 bases between them. The CDR3 loop spans 14 amino acids. CDR1 is SGHDT and CDR2 is YYEEEE in the germline V gene. The DNA of the CDR3 is TGTGCCAGCAGCTTTGGGAGGACCGGGGAGACCCAGTACTTC. Translated, it gives CASSFGRTGETQYF.

This chain links TRBV4-1 with TRBJ2-1; 8 positions match TRBD1. With V trimmed by 3 bases and J by 3 bases, 4 bases remained unmatched. Germline lookup yields CDR1 MGHRA and CDR2 YSYEKL. The CDR3 consists of 15 residues. This CDR3 is CASSHPGQVYNEQFF. In nucleotides, the CDR3 is TGCGCCAGCAGCCACCCGGGACAGGTCTACAATGAGCAGTTCTTC.

This clone has a handful of counts. This CDR3 reads CASSMNFNTEAFF. Written as DNA, the CDR3 is TGTGCCAGTAGTATGAACTTCAACACTGAAGCTTTCTTT. The rearrangement uses TRBV19 and TRBJ1-1; D gene uncertain. Germline-derived CDR1 and CDR2 are LNHDA and SQIVND (reference sequence). The V gene lost 3 bases and the J gene lost 2 bases, with 7 bases spanning the gap. The CDR3 contains 13 residues.

There are a few counts of this clone. The chain carries TRBV18 and TRBJ2-2, with 13 positions matching TRBD2. CDR1 and CDR2 (germline): KGHSH, LQKENI. The CDR3 runs 16 residues. Unmatched junction bases numbered 7, after V lost 6 bases and J lost 6 bases. The CDR3 protein is CASSRTSGRGSGELFF. For the CDR3, the DNA is TGTGCCAGCTCGCGGACTAGCGGGAGAGGCTCCGGGGAGCTGTTTTTT.

V usage is TRBV19 and J usage is TRBJ2-3; 11 bases align to TRBD1. Germline CDR1 LNHDA, CDR2 SQIVND (reference sequence). The CDR3 is made up of 16 amino acids. J gave up 3 bases and V 5 bases, and 7 bases lay outside the gene matches. In DNA form, the CDR3 reads TGTGCCAGTAGTGCGGACAGGGGGCGTGGAACAGATACGCAGTATTTT. Translated, it gives CASSADRGRGTDTQYF.

This rearrangement joins TRBV6-1 to TRBJ1-2; no definite D call. Germline V CDR1 and CDR2: MNHNS, SASEGT. Between the trimmed V and J ends, which lost 0 bases and 0 bases, there was a span of 8 bases. The CDR3 length is 15 residues. CDR3 amino acids: CASSEARGTNYGYTF. The CDR3 nucleotides read TGTGCCAGCAGTGAAGCGCGGGGAACTAACTATGGCTACACCTTC.

The chain recombines TRBV6-5 with TRBJ1-2, with D perhaps matching TRBD1 (5 bases). Trimming removed 5 bases from V and 7 bases from J, with 17 bases in between. The CDR3 runs 14 residues. CDR1 and CDR2 (germline): MNHEY, SVGAGI. The CDR3 region is CASSPLRGAGGYTF. CDR3 coding DNA: TGTGCCAGCAGTCCCCTGAGGGGCGCGGGTGGCTACACCTTC.

This chain links TRBV6-1 with TRBJ2-7, with a tentative D call TRBD2 (7 bases). From germline, CDR1 is MNHNS and CDR2 SASEGT. CDR3 length equals 12 residues. CDR3 sequence reads: CATRGAWVEQYF. CDR3 coding DNA: TGTGCTACACGGGGGGCCTGGGTCGAGCAGTACTTC.

The chain uses TRBV19 and TRBJ2-6; D is possibly TRBD1 (6 bases). This CDR3 is 21 amino acids long. The germline gives CDR1 LNHDA, CDR2 SQIVND (reference sequence). Trimming cost V 6 bases and J 0 bases, with 27 bases left between them. The CDR3 loop reads CASRPIRTKTADSSGANVLTF. The CDR3 DNA reads as TGTGCCAGTAGACCAATAAGGACCAAGACAGCGGACAGCTCTGGGGCCAACGTCCTGACTTTC.

The V and J genes are TRBV4-3 and TRBJ2-7, with TRBD2 matching 9 bases. V shed 0 bases, J shed 2 bases, and the junction held 5 bases outside the gene matches. The CDR3 contains 16 residues. Germline V lookup: CDR1 LGHNA, CDR2 YSLEER. CDR3 loop: CASSQDSGSRTYEQYF. DNA of the CDR3: TGCGCCAGCAGCCAAGATAGCGGGAGTAGAACCTACGAGCAGTACTTC.

The chain couples TRBV7-3 to TRBJ2-2, with D tentatively TRBD1 (5 bases). Germline CDR1 SGHTA, CDR2 FQGTGA. The CDR3 has 13 residues. The V gene lost 5 bases and the J gene lost 6 bases, with 10 bases spanning the gap. In nucleotides, the CDR3 is TGTGCCAGCAGCATACAGGCTTCCGGGGAGCTGTTTTTT. Encoded protein: CASSIQASGELFF.

This chain connects TRBV12-2 to TRBJ2-5. TRBV12-2 is termed a pseudogene. This CDR3 has 14 amino acids. CDR3 loop: CASRLAGVWWTQYF. Written as DNA, the CDR3 is TGTGCAAGTCGCTTAGCGGGGGTTTGGTGGACCCAGTACTTC.

This clone was observed a handful of times. This chain uses TRBV6-4 with TRBJ2-6; the D gene is possibly TRBD2 (5 bases). The CDR3 has 14 amino acids. The V gene's germline CDR1 is MRHNA and CDR2 SNTAGT. Trimming pared 6 bases from V and 0 bases from J, leaving 6 bases between. CDR3 sequence (DNA): TGTGCCAGCAGCCGGGGCTCTGGGGCCAACGTCCTGACTTTC. This sequence encodes CASSRGSGANVLTF.